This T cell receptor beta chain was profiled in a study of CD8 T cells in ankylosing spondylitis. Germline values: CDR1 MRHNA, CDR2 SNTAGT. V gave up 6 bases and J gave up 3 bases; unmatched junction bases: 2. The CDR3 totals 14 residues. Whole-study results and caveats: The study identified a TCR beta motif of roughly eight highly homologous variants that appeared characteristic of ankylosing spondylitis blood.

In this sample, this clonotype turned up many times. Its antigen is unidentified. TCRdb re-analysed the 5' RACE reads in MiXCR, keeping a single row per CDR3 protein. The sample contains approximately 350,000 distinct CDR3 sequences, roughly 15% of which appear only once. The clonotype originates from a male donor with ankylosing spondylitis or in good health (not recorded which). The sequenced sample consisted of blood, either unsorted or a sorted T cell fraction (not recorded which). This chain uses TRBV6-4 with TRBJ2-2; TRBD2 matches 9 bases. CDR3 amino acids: CASSPSGDTGELFF. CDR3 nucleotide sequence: TGTGCCAGCAGCCCTAGCGGGGACACCGGGGAGCTGTTTTTT.